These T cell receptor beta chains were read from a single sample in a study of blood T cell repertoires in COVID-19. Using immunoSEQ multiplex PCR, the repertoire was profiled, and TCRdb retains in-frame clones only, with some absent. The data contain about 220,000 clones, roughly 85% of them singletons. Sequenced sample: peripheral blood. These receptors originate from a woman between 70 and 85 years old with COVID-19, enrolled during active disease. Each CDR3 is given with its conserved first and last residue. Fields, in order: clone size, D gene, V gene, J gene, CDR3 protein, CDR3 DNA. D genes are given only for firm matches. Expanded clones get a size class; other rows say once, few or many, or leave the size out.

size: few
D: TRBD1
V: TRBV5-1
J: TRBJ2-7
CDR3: CASSPRQGAAYEQYF
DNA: TGCGCCAGCAGCCCCAGACAGGGGGCGGCGTACGAGCAGTACTTC

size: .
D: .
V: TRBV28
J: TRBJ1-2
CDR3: CASSSGNYGYTF
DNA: TGTGCCAGCAGTTCAGGGAACTATGGCTACACCTTC

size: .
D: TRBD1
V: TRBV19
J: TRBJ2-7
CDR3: CASSQRTGVGEQYF
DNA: TGTGCCAGTAGTCAACGGACAGGGGTCGGCGAGCAGTACTTC

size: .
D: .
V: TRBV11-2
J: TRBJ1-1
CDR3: CASLRILNTEAFF
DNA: TGTGCCAGCCTGCGGATTTTGAACACTGAAGCTTTCTTT

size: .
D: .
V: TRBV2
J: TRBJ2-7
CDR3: CASNLFPTVTYEQYF
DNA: TGTGCCAGCAACCTATTCCCGACAGTGACCTACGAGCAGTACTTC

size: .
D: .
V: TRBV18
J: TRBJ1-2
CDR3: CASSAGGRDYGYTF
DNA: TGTGCCAGCTCAGCCGGGGGACGGGATTATGGCTACACCTTC

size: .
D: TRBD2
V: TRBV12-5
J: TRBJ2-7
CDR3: CASGPSGGSGRPYEQYF
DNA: TGTGCTAGTGGCCCCTCGGGAGGTAGCGGGAGGCCCTACGAGCAGTACTTC

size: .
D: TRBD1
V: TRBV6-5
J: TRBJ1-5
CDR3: CASKRQGGGDQPQHF
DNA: TGTGCCAGCAAACGACAGGGTGGAGGTGATCAGCCCCAGCATTTT

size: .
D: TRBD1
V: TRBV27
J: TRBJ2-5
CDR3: CASSLRDYRGETQYF
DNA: TGTGCCAGCAGTTTGAGGGATTACAGGGGGGAGACCCAGTACTTC

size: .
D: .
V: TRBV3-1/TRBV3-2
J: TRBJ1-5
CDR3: CASSNSQGPNQPQHF
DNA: TGTGCCAGCAGCAACTCACAGGGACCGAATCAGCCCCAGCATTTT

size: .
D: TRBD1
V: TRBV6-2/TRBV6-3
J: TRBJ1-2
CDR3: CASSPQGANYGYTF
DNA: TGTGCCAGCAGCCCACAGGGGGCTAACTATGGCTACACCTTC

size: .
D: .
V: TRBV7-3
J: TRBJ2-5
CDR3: CASSLTASEATQYF
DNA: TGTGCCAGCAGCTTAACGGCTAGCGAGGCGACCCAGTACTTC

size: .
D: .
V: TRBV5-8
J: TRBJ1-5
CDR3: CASSLTGPDNQPQHF
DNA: TGTGCCAGCAGCTTAACAGGGCCGGACAATCAGCCCCAGCATTTT

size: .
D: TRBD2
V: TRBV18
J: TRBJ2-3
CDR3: CASSPEGLAGGTDTQYF
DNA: TGTGCCAGCTCACCGGAGGGACTAGCGGGAGGCACAGATACGCAGTATTTT

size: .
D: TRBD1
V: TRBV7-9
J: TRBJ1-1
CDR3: CASRRDRANTEAFF
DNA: TGTGCCAGCAGAAGGGACAGGGCGAACACTGAAGCTTTCTTT

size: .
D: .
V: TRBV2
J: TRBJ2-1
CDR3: CASRVDSVRVSEQFF
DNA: TGTGCCAGCAGAGTGGACAGCGTTAGAGTAAGTGAGCAGTTCTTC

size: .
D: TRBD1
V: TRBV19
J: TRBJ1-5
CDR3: CASRSGGTGGWGQPQHF
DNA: TGTGCCAGTAGATCAGGAGGGACAGGGGGCTGGGGACAGCCCCAGCATTTT

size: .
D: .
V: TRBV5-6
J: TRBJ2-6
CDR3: CASSLRLSGANVLTF
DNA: TGTGCCAGCAGCCTACGCCTTTCCGGGGCCAACGTCCTGACTTTC

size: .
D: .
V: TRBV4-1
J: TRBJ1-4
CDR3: CASSQDLGGMGKLFF
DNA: TGCGCCAGCAGCCAAGATCTCGGGGGTATGGGAAAACTGTTTTTT

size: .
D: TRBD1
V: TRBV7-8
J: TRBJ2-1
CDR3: CASSPTGTGYNEQFF
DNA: TGTGCCAGCAGCCCAACCGGGACAGGGTACAATGAGCAGTTCTTC

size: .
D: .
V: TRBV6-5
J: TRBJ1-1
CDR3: CASRQDLGTEAFF
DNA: TGTGCCAGCAGACAGGACCTGGGAACTGAAGCTTTCTTT

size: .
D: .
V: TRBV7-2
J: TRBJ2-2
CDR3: CASSWGGYGELFF
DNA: TGTGCCAGCAGCTGGGGGGGCTACGGGGAGCTGTTTTTT

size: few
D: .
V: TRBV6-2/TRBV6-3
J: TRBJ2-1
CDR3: CASSYSTPGVTYNEQFF
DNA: TGTGCCAGCAGTTACTCGACCCCCGGAGTTACTTACAATGAGCAGTTCTTC

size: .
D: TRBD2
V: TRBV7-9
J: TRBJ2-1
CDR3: CASSPWGGDEQFF
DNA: TGTGCCAGCAGCCCATGGGGAGGGGATGAGCAGTTCTTC

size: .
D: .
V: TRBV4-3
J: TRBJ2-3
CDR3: CASSQDPRGTDTQYF
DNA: TGCGCCAGCAGCCAAGATCCTCGAGGCACAGATACGCAGTATTTT

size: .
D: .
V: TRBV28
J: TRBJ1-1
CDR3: CASSTPGVVNTEAFF
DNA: TGTGCCAGCAGTACTCCGGGGGTAGTGAACACTGAAGCTTTCTTT

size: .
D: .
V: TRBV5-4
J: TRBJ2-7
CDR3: CASSSTGTPRVSEQYF
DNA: TGTGCCAGCAGCTCTACCGGGACTCCGAGGGTTTCCGAGCAGTACTTC

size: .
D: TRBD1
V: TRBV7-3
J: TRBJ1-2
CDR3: CASSLTGQGDGYTF
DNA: TGTGCCAGCAGCTTAACAGGCCAGGGGGATGGCTACACCTTC

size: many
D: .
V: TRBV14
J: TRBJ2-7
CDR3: CASSYSLASYSYEQYF
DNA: TGTGCCAGCAGCTATTCTCTAGCGAGCTACTCCTACGAGCAGTACTTC

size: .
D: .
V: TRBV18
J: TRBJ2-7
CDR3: CASSPPTATYEQYF
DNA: TGTGCCAGCTCACCACCGACAGCAACCTACGAGCAGTACTTC

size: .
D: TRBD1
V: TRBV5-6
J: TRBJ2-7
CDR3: CASSPYHRGVAEQYF
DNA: TGTGCCAGCAGCCCATACCACAGGGGGGTGGCCGAGCAGTACTTC

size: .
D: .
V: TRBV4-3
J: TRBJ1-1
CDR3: CASSRQTDYEAFF
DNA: TGCGCCAGCAGCCGCCAGACAGATTATGAAGCTTTCTTT

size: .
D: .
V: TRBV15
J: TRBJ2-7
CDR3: CATSRDQGVGFGQYF
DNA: TGTGCCACCAGCAGAGATCAAGGGGTGGGCTTCGGGCAGTACTTC

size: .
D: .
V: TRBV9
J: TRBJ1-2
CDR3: CASSAGGTFGYGYTF
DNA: TGTGCCAGCAGCGCAGGAGGGACCTTCGGCTATGGCTACACCTTC

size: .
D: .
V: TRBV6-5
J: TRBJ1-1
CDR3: CASSYGRGTRGTEAFF
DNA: TGTGCCAGCAGTTACGGCAGGGGCACTCGGGGTACTGAAGCTTTCTTT

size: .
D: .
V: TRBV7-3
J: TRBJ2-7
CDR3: CASSSGDYEQYF
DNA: TGTGCCAGCAGCTCCGGAGATTACGAGCAGTACTTC

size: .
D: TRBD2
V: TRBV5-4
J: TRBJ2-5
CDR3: CASRRTSGSQETQYF
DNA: TGTGCCAGCAGGCGGACTAGCGGGAGCCAAGAGACCCAGTACTTC

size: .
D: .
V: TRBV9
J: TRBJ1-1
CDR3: CASSLRQMNTEAFF
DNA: TGTGCCAGCAGCCTCCGACAGATGAACACTGAAGCTTTCTTT

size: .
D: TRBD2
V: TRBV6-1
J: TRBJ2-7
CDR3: CASSEEGLAVYEQYF
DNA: TGTGCCAGCAGTGAAGAGGGACTAGCGGTCTACGAGCAGTACTTC

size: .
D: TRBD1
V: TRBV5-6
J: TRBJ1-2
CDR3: CASSLVTGVGYGYTF
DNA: TGTGCCAGCAGCTTGGTGACAGGGGTAGGCTATGGCTACACCTTC

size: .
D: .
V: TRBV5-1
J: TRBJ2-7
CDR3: CASSSGDGWAYEQYF
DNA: TGCGCCAGCAGCTCGGGGGACGGATGGGCCTACGAGCAGTACTTC

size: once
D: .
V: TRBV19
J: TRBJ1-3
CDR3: CASSIQGSAGNTIYF
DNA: TGTGCCAGTAGTATACAGGGTTCCGCTGGAAACACCATATATTTT

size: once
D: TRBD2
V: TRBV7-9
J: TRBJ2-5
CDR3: CASSLPAGGQETQYF
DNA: TGTGCCAGCAGCTTACCAGCGGGGGGCCAAGAGACCCAGTACTTC

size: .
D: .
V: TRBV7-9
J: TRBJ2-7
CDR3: CASSSRDYEQYF
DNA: TGTGCCAGCAGCTCCAGGGATTACGAGCAGTACTTC

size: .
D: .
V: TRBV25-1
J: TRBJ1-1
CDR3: CATGPLDRNTEAFF
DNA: TGTGCCACCGGGCCGCTCGACAGGAACACTGAAGCTTTCTTT

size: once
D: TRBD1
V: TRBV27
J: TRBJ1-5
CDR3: CASSPRGQGGDQPQHF
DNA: TGTGCCAGCAGTCCCCGGGGACAGGGGGGGGATCAGCCCCAGCATTTT

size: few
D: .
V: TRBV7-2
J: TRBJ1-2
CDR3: CASSLASKGGYTF
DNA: TGTGCCAGCAGCTTAGCTAGCAAGGGGGGCTACACCTTC

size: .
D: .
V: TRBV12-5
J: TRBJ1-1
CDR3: CASGLGAFRGSVEAFF
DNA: TGTGCTAGTGGTTTGGGGGCTTTTCGGGGTTCTGTTGAAGCTTTCTTT

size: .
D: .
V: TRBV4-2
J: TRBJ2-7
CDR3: CASSQEAQRGLHDEQYF
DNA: TGTGCCAGCAGCCAAGAAGCTCAGAGGGGACTCCATGACGAGCAGTACTTC

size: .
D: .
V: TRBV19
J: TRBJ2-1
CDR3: CASQGIAPPREQFF
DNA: TGTGCCAGTCAGGGCATAGCTCCCCCCAGGGAGCAGTTCTTC

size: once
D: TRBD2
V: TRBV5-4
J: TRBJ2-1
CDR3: CASSLTSGTYNEQFF
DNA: TGTGCCAGCAGCCTAACTAGCGGGACCTACAATGAGCAGTTCTTC

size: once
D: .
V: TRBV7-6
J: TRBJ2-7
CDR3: CASSLYDEQYF
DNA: TGTGCCAGCAGCTTATATGACGAGCAGTACTTC

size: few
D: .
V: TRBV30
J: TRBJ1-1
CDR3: CAWTRGRNTEAFF
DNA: TGTGCCTGGACGCGGGGCCGGAACACTGAAGCTTTCTTT

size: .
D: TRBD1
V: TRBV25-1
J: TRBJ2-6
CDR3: CASSAHRGSGANVLTF
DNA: TGTGCCAGCAGTGCCCACAGGGGCTCTGGGGCCAACGTCCTGACTTTC